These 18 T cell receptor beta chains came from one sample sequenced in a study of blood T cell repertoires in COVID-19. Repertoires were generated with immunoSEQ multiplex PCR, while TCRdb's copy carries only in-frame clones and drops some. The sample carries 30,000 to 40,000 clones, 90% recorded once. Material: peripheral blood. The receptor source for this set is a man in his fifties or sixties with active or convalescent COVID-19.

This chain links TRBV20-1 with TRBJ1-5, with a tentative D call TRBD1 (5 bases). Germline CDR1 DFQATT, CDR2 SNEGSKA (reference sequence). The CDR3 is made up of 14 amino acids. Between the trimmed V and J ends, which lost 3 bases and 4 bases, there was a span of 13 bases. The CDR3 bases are TGCAGTGCTAGTAACGACAGAAGGAATCAGCCCCAGCATTTT. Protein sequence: CSASNDRRNQPQHF.

CDR3 in amino acids: CASSTEGAYTGELFF. The CDR3 nucleotides read TGTGCCAGCAGCACGGAGGGGGCTTACACCGGGGAGCTGTTTTTT. V usage is TRBV7-9 and J usage is TRBJ2-2; D perhaps matches TRBD1 (7 bases). The V gene's germline CDR1 is SEHNR and CDR2 FQNEAQ (reference sequence). V shed 5 bases and J shed 3 bases, with 13 bases lying between them. The CDR3 consists of 15 residues.

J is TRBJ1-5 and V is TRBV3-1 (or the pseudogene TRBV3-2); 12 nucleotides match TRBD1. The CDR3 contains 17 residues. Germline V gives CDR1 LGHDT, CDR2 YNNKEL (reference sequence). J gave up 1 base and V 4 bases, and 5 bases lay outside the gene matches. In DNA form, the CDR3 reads TGTGCCAGCAGCCTGGGGACAGGGGGCATAAGCAATCAGCCCCAGCATTTT. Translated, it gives CASSLGTGGISNQPQHF.

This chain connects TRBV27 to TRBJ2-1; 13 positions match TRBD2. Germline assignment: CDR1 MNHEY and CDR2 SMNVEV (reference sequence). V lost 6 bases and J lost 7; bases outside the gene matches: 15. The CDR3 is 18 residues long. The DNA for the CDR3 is TGTGCCAGCAGGGTCCCCGGGTGGGGGACTAGCGGGATTAATGAGCAGTTCTTC. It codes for CASRVPGWGTSGINEQFF.

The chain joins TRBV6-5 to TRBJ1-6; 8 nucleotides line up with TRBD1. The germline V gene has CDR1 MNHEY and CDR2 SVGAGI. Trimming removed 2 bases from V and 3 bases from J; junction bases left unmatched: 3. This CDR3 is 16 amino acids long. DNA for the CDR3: TGTGCCAGCAGTTACCGGACAGGGAACTATAATTCACCCCTCCACTTT. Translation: CASSYRTGNYNSPLHF.

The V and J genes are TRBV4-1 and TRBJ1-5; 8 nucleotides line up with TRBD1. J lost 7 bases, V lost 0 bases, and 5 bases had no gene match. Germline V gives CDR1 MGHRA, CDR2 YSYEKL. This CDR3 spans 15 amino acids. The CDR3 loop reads CASSQEVRDRQPQHF. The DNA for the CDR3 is TGCGCCAGCAGCCAAGAGGTTAGGGACAGGCAGCCCCAGCATTTT.

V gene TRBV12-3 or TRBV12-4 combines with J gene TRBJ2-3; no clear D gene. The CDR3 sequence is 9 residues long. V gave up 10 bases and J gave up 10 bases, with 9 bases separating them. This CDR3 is CAIPGPQYF. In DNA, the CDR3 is TGTGCCATCCCTGGGCCGCAGTATTTT.

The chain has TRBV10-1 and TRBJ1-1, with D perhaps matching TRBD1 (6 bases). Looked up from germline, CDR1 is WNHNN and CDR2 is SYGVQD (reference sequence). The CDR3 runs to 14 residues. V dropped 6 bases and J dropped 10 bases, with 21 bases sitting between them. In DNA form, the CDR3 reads TGCGCCAGCAGCCCAGGGGCCATCAGTCACGGAGCTTTCTTT. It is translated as CASSPGAISHGAFF.

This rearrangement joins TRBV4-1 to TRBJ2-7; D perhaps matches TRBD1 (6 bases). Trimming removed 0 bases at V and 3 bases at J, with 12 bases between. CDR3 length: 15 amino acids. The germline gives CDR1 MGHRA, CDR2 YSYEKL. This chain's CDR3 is CASSQDPTGIYEQYF. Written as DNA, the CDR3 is TGCGCCAGCAGCCAAGATCCGACAGGAATCTACGAGCAGTACTTC.

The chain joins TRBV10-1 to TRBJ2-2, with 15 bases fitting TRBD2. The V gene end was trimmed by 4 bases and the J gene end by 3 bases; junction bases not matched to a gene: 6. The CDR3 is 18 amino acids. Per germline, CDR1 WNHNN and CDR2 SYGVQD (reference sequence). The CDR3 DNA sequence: TGCGCCAGCAGTGGACCGGGACTAGCGGGAGGTCACACCGGGGAGCTGTTTTTT. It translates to CASSGPGLAGGHTGELFF.

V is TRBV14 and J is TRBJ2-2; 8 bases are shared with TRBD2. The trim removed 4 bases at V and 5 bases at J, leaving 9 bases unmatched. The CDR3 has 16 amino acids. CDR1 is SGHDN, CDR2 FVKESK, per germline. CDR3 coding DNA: TGTGCCAGCAGCCCAGCCGGGACTAGTCTTACCGGGGAGCTGTTTTTT. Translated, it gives CASSPAGTSLTGELFF.

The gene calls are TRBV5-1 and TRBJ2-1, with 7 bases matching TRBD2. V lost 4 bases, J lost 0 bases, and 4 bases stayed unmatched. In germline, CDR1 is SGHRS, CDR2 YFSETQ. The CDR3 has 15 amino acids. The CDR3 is CASSQSSGSYNEQFF. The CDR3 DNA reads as TGCGCCAGCAGCCAATCTAGCGGCTCCTACAATGAGCAGTTCTTC.

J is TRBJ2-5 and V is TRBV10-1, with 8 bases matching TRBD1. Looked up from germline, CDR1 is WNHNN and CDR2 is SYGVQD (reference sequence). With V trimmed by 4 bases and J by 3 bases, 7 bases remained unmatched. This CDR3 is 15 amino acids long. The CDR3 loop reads CASSGSGTGEETQYF. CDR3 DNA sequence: TGCGCCAGCAGTGGATCCGGGACAGGAGAAGAGACCCAGTACTTC.

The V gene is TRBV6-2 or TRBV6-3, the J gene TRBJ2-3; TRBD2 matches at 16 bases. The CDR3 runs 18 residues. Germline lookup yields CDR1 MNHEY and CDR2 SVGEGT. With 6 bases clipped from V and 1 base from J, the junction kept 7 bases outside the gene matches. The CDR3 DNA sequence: TGTGCCAGCAGCCAGGGACTAGCGGGAGGGCGCGGCACAGATACGCAGTATTTT. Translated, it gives CASSQGLAGGRGTDTQYF.

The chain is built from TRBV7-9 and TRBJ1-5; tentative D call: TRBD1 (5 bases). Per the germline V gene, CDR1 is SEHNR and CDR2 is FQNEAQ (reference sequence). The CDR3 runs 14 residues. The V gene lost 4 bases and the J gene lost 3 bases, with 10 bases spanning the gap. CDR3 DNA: TGTGCCAGCAGCTCAAGACAGCCCAATCAGCCCCAGCATTTT. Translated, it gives CASSSRQPNQPQHF.

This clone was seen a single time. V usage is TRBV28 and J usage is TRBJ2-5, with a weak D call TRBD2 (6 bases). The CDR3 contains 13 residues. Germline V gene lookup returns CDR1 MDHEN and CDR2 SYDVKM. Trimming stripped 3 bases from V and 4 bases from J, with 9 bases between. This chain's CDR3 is CASSFNGGETQYF. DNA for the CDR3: TGTGCCAGCAGTTTTAACGGGGGAGAGACCCAGTACTTC.

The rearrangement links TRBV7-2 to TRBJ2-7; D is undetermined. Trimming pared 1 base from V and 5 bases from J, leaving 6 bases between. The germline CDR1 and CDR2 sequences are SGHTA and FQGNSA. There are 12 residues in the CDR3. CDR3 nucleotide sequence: TGTGCCAGCAGCTTAGTTGGGCACGAGCAGTACTTC. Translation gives CASSLVGHEQYF.

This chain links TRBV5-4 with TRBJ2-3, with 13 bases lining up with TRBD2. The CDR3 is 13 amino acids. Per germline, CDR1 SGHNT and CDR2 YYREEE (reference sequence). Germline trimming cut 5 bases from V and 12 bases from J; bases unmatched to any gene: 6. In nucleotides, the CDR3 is TGTGCCAGCAGACTAGGGACTAGCGGGAACCAGTATTTT. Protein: CASRLGTSGNQYF.